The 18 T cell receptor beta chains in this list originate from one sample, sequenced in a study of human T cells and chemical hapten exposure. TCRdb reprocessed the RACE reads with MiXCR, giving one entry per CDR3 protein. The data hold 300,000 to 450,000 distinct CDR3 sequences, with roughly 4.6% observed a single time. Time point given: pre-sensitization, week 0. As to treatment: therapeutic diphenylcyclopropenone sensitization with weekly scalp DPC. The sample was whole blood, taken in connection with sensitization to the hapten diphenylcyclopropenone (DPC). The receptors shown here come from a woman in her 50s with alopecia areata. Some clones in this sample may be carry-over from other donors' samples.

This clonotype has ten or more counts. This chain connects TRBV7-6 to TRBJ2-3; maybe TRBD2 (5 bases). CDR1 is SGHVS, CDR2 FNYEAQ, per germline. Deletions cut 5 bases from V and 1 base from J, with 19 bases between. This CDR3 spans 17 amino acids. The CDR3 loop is CASSPTVRGSGTDTQYF. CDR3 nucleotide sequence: TGTGCCAGCAGCCCGACCGTTCGGGGATCTGGCACAGATACGCAGTATTTT.

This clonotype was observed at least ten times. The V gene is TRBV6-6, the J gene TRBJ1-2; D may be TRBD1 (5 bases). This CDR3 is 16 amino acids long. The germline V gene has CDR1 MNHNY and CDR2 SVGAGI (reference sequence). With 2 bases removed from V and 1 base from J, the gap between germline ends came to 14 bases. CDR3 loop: CASSYVGQEINYGYTF. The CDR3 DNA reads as TGTGCCAGCAGTTACGTGGGGCAGGAGATTAACTATGGCTACACCTTC.

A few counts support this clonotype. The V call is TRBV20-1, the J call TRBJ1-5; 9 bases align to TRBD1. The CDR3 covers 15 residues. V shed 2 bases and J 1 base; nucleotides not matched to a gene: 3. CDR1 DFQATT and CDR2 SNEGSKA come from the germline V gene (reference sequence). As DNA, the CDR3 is TGCAGTGCTAGACGGACAGGGGCAAGCAATCAGCCCCAGCATTTT. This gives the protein CSARRTGASNQPQHF.

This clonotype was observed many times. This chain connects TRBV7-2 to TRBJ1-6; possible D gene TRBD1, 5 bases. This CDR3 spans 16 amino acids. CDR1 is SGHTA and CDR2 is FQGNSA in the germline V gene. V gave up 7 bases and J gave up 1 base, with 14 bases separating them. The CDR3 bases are TGTGCCAGCACCTTCGGAGGGACGTCCTATAATTCACCCCTCCACTTT. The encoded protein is CASTFGGTSYNSPLHF.

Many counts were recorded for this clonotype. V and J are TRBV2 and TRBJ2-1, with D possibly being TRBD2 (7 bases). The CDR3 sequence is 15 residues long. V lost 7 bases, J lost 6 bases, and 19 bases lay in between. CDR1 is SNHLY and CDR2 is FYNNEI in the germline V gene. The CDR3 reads CASTPGGLPSNEQFF. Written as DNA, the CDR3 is TGTGCCAGCACCCCCGGGGGGCTCCCTTCCAATGAGCAGTTCTTC.

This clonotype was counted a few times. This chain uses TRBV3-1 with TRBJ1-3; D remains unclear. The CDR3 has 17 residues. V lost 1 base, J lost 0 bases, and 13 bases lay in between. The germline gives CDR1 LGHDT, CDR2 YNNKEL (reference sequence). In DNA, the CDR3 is TGTGCCAGCAGCCAAGTGTTTGGCAGTACCTCTGGAAACACCATATATTTT. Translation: CASSQVFGSTSGNTIYF.

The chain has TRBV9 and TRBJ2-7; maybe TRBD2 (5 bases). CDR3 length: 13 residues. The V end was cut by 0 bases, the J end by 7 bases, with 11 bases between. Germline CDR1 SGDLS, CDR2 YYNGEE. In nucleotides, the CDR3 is TGTGCCAGCAGCGTAGCTCTAGCCGGGGAGCAGTACTTC. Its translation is CASSVALAGEQYF.

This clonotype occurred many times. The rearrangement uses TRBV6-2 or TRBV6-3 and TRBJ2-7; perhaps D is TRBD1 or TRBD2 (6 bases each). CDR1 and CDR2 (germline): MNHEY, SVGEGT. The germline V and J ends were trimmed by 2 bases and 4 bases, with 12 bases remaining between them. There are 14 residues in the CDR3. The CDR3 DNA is TGTGCCAGCAGTTACCAACAGGGAGGATACGAGCAGTACTTC. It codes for CASSYQQGGYEQYF.

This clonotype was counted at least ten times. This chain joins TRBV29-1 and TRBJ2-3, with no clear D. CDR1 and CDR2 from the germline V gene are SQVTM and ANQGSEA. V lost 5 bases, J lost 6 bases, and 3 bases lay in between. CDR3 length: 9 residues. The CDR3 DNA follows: TGCAGCGTTTCCGATACGCAGTATTTT. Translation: CSVSDTQYF.

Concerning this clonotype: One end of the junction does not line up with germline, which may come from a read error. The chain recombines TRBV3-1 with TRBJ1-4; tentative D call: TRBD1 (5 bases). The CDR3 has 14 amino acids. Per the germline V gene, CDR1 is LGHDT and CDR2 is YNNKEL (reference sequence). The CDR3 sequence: CASSQRGGGEKLFF. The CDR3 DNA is TGTGCCAGCAGCCAAAGGGGTGGGGGTGAAAAATTGTTTTTT.

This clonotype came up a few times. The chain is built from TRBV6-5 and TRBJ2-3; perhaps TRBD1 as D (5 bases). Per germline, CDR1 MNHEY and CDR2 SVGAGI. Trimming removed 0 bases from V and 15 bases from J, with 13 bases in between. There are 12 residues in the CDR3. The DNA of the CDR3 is TGTGCCAGCAGTTACTCCCAGGGTGGGCAATATTTT. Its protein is CASSYSQGGQYF.

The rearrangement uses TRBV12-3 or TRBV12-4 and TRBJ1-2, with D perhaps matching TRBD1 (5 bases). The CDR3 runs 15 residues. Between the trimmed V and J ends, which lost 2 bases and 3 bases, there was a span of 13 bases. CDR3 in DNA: TGTGCCAGCAGTTTACTGGGGGTGGAGCACTATGGCTACACCTTC. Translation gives CASSLLGVEHYGYTF.

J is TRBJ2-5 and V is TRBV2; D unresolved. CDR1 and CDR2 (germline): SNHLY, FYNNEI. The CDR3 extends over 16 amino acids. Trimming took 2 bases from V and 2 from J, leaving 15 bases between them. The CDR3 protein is CASSESLRVPQETQYF. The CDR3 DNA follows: TGTGCCAGCAGTGAATCGTTAAGGGTCCCACAAGAGACCCAGTACTTC.

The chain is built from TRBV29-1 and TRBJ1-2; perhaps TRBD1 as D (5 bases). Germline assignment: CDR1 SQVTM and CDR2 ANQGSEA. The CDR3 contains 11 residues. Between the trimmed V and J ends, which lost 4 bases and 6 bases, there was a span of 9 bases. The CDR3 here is CSVGLGDGYTF. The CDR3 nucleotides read TGCAGCGTTGGATTGGGGGATGGCTACACCTTC.

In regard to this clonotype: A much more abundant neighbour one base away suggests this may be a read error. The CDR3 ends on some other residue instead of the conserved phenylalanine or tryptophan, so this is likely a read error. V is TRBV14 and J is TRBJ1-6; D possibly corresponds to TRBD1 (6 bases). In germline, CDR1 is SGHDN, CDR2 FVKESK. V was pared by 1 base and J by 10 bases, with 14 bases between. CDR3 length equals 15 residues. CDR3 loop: CASSQVDSLESPLHY. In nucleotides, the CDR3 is TGTGCCAGCAGCCAAGTGGACAGCTTAGAGTCACCCCTCCACTAT.

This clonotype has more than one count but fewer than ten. Here the CDR3 reads CASSSDRETQYF. Written as DNA, the CDR3 is TGTGCCAGCAGCTCCGACAGGGAAACGCAGTATTTT. V is TRBV6-5 and J is TRBJ2-3; 7 bases fit TRBD1. Trimming cost V 6 bases and J 9 bases; bases outside gene matches: 6. Germline loops: CDR1 MNHEY, CDR2 SVGAGI. The CDR3 loop spans 12 amino acids.

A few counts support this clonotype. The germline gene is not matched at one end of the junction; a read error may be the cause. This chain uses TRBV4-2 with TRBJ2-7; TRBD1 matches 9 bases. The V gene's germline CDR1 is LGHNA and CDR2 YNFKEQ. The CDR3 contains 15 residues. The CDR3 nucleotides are TGTGCCAGCAGCCCCCGGACAGGGGCCTCCAACGAGCAGTACTTC. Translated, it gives CASSPRTGASNEQYF.

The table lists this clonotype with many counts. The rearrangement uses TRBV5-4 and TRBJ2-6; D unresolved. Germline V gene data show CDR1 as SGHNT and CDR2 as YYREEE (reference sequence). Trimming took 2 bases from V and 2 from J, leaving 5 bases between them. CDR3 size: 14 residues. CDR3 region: CASSFGPGANVLTF. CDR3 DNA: TGTGCCAGCAGCTTCGGGCCTGGGGCCAACGTCCTGACTTTC.